This passage covers 25 T cell receptor beta chains from one sample sequenced in a study of cytomegalovirus exposure and HLA in healthy donors (dated 2017 in TCRdb). The library was made by the immunoSEQ multiplex PCR assay. For the multiplex PCR, a mixture combining 60 forward primers for TCR Vbeta segments and 13 reverse primers for TCR Jbeta segments was used. The immuneACCESS repertoire file appears here via TCRdb, limited to in-frame rearrangements. These files lack a portion of the clones; in checked studies, under half of the deficit traces to unresolved V genes, and the cause of the others is not known. For this sample the table gives about 120,000 clones, of which about 80% were detected only once. The ten largest account for 8.5% to 10% of the sample. The sequenced sample was PBMCs. These receptor sequences come from a female donor in good health and CMV-seropositive.

V and J are TRBV7-2 and TRBJ2-7; the match to TRBD2 covers 7 bases. The CDR3 is 16 residues long. The germline V gene encodes CDR1 SGHTA and CDR2 FQGNSA. V lost 5 bases and J lost 4; bases outside the gene matches: 14. This CDR3 reads CASSPWTGRGLYEQYF. In DNA, the CDR3 is TGTGCCAGCAGCCCGTGGACGGGGAGGGGACTTTACGAGCAGTACTTC.

The table lists this clone with a few counts. The chain joins TRBV2 to TRBJ2-5, with 13 bases identical to TRBD2. From germline, CDR1 is SNHLY and CDR2 FYNNEI. The CDR3 is 15 residues long. With V trimmed by 6 bases and J by 5 bases, 6 bases remained unmatched. CDR3 bases: TGTGCCAGCAGCCAACTAGCGGGGGGGCACGAGACCCAGTACTTC. This gives the protein CASSQLAGGHETQYF.

The chain uses TRBV18 and TRBJ2-5; a weak D match, TRBD1 (5 bases). CDR3 length equals 13 residues. V lost 5 bases, J lost 1 base, and 8 bases lay in between. CDR1 is KGHSH and CDR2 is LQKENI in the germline V gene. The CDR3 loop is CASSATAQETQYF. For the CDR3, the DNA is TGTGCCAGCTCAGCGACAGCCCAAGAGACCCAGTACTTC.

Concerning this clone: In this CDR3 the conserved last residue, phenylalanine or tryptophan, is missing, so a read error is likely. The chain joins TRBV7-3 to TRBJ1-1; 8 nucleotides align to TRBD1. Germline V CDR1 and CDR2: SGHTA, FQGTGA. V shed 0 bases and J 4 bases; nucleotides not matched to a gene: 4. The CDR3 covers 15 residues. The CDR3 sequence is CASSLTPTGGTEAFL. The CDR3 nucleotides read TGTGCCAGCAGCTTAACCCCTACAGGGGGCACTGAAGCTTTCCTT.

The chain joins TRBV30 to TRBJ1-2; no firm D call. Germline CDR1 and CDR2: GTSNPN and SVGIG (reference sequence). This CDR3 has 11 residues. V was trimmed by 3 bases and J by 8 bases, leaving 10 bases between them. CDR3 nucleotide sequence: TGTGCCTGGAGCCGTGATGAGGGCTACACCTTC. This sequence encodes CAWSRDEGYTF.

To note about this clone: Other DNA sequences in this sample translate to the same CDR3. This chain uses TRBV9 with TRBJ2-3; 9 bases align to TRBD2. V was clipped by 0 bases and J by 4 bases; unmatched bases: 3. Germline-derived CDR1 and CDR2 are SGDLS and YYNGEE. The CDR3 extends over 15 amino acids. The CDR3 sequence is CASSVVSGGADTQYF. CDR3 in DNA: TGTGCCAGCAGCGTAGTTAGCGGGGGTGCAGATACGCAGTATTTT.

This clone is a singleton in its sample. The chain links TRBV30 to TRBJ2-1; 8 positions match TRBD1. This CDR3 has 12 residues. Trimming took 1 base from V and 9 from J; bases not matched to a gene: 2. CDR1 and CDR2 from the germline V gene are GTSNPN and SVGIG (reference sequence). The CDR3 sequence: CAWSEQGGEQFF. The CDR3 DNA is TGTGCCTGGAGTGAACAGGGGGGTGAGCAGTTCTTC.

The V gene is TRBV19, the J gene TRBJ2-3; a possible D gene is TRBD1 (5 bases). Per the germline V gene, CDR1 is LNHDA and CDR2 is SQIVND (reference sequence). With 6 bases removed from V and 5 bases from J, the gap between germline ends came to 9 bases. This CDR3 has 12 amino acids. CDR3 sequence (DNA): TGTGCCAGTAGGTCCCAGGGAGATACGCAGTATTTT. This gives the protein CASRSQGDTQYF.

Here the CDR3 reads CASSNSGQGNTEAFF. DNA of the CDR3: TGTGCCAGTAGTAACTCGGGACAGGGGAACACTGAAGCTTTCTTT. The chain has TRBV19 and TRBJ1-1; 9 bases line up with TRBD1. Trimming removed 4 bases from V and 1 base from J; junction bases left unmatched: 4. The CDR3 sequence is 15 residues long. Germline V gene data show CDR1 as LNHDA and CDR2 as SQIVND (reference sequence).

This chain links TRBV18 with TRBJ1-2, with a tentative D call TRBD1 (5 bases). The CDR3 consists of 13 residues. Trimming took 2 bases from V and 8 from J, leaving 12 bases between them. Germline V gene data show CDR1 as KGHSH and CDR2 as LQKENI. As DNA, the CDR3 is TGTGCCAGCTCACCAGGCAGGGAGGGCGGCTACACCTTC. Its protein product is CASSPGREGGYTF.

The chain uses TRBV4-1 and TRBJ1-2; no reliable D call. V gave up 4 bases and J gave up 0 bases, with 15 bases separating them. CDR1 and CDR2 (germline): MGHRA, YSYEKL. This CDR3 spans 16 amino acids. The CDR3 sequence is CASSPLSGSPNYGYTF. The CDR3 DNA sequence: TGCGCCAGCAGCCCCCTAAGCGGCAGCCCTAACTATGGCTACACCTTC.

The chain has TRBV7-9 and TRBJ1-3; no clear D gene. V dropped 5 bases and J dropped 5 bases, with 7 bases sitting between them. Germline CDR1 is SEHNR and CDR2 is FQNEAQ (reference sequence). CDR3 length: 12 amino acids. CDR3 coding DNA: TGTGCCAGCAGCCTCGACAGAAACACCATATATTTT. Protein product: CASSLDRNTIYF.

The table lists this clone with a count of one. V gene TRBV30 combines with J gene TRBJ2-1; TRBD2 matches 10 bases. V shed 5 bases and J 0 bases; nucleotides not matched to a gene: 4. Germline-derived CDR1 and CDR2 are GTSNPN and SVGIG (reference sequence). The CDR3 is 15 residues long. CDR3 sequence (DNA): TGTGCCTGGGCTAGCGGGGGCAGCTCCTACAATGAGCAGTTCTTC. Amino acids: CAWASGGSSYNEQFF.

The chain couples TRBV19 to TRBJ2-7; TRBD1 aligns across 7 bases. This CDR3 region has 15 residues. Germline assignment: CDR1 LNHDA and CDR2 SQIVND (reference sequence). V shed 4 bases and J 4 bases; nucleotides not matched to a gene: 10. This CDR3 reads CASSSLPGGTYEQYF. In DNA, the CDR3 is TGTGCCAGTAGTAGTCTGCCAGGGGGTACTTACGAGCAGTACTTC.

The chain links TRBV19 to TRBJ1-6; D is ambiguous. Trimming cost V 3 bases and J 4 bases, with 7 bases left between them. Germline V gene lookup returns CDR1 LNHDA and CDR2 SQIVND (reference sequence). This CDR3 is built from 14 residues. This CDR3 reads CASSMGRYNSPLHF. CDR3 sequence (DNA): TGTGCCAGTAGTATGGGCCGGTATAATTCACCCCTCCACTTT.

This rearrangement joins TRBV30 to TRBJ2-3; TRBD1 is a possible D gene (5 bases). V dropped 2 bases and J dropped 6 bases, with 18 bases sitting between them. Germline V CDR1 and CDR2: GTSNPN, SVGIG (reference sequence). The length of the CDR3 is 15 residues. The CDR3 sequence is CAWSFIGQGADTQYF. The CDR3 DNA follows: TGTGCCTGGAGTTTCATTGGACAAGGCGCGGATACGCAGTATTTT.

V gene TRBV19 combines with J gene TRBJ1-5; possibly TRBD1 for D (5 bases). CDR3 length equals 15 residues. The germline gives CDR1 LNHDA, CDR2 SQIVND (reference sequence). V was shortened by 6 bases and J by 0 bases, with 12 bases between the two germline ends. The CDR3 loop reads CASREGTYSNQPQHF. The CDR3 DNA reads as TGTGCCAGTAGGGAGGGGACGTATAGCAATCAGCCCCAGCATTTT.

The chain recombines TRBV4-1 with TRBJ2-3; 8 bases are shared with TRBD2. CDR1 MGHRA and CDR2 YSYEKL come from the germline V gene. V dropped 4 bases and J dropped 2; count of bases not matched to a gene: 5. The CDR3 is made up of 15 amino acids. CDR3 sequence reads: CASSPYGGATDTQYF. CDR3 DNA sequence: TGCGCCAGCAGCCCCTACGGGGGGGCCACAGATACGCAGTATTTT.

This chain links TRBV6-6 with TRBJ2-2; 9 bases map to TRBD2. The CDR3 loop spans 15 amino acids. Germline assignment: CDR1 MNHNY and CDR2 SVGAGI (reference sequence). Trimming at V came to 2 bases and at J to 8 bases, leaving 6 bases not matched to a gene. The CDR3 DNA reads TGTGCCAGCAGTTACGGACTAGCGTTTTCTGGGGAGCTGTTTTTT. It yields the protein CASSYGLAFSGELFF.

This clone was detected once. The V and J genes are TRBV6-1 and TRBJ2-7, with 7 positions matching TRBD1. The CDR3 sequence is 12 residues long. Germline CDR1 is MNHNS and CDR2 is SASEGT. J gave up 6 bases and V 6 bases, and 5 bases lay outside the gene matches. In DNA form, the CDR3 reads TGTGCCAGCAGCGAGACAGGGATCGAGCAGTACTTC. Translation: CASSETGIEQYF.

CDR3 bases: TGTGCCAGCAGTCAAATCGGGGGGGACTCCTACAATGAGCAGTTCTTC. It yields the protein CASSQIGGDSYNEQFF. This sequence joins TRBV9 and TRBJ2-1, with TRBD2 identical over 8 bases. Germline V CDR1 and CDR2: SGDLS, YYNGEE. V shed 5 bases and J 0 bases; nucleotides not matched to a gene: 7. CDR3 length: 16 residues.

Remarks on this clone: Other DNA sequences within the sample encode an identical CDR3. The rearrangement uses TRBV7-2 and TRBJ1-3; tentative D call: TRBD1 (6 bases). The CDR3 covers 14 residues. Trimming cost V 5 bases and J 1 base, with 9 bases left between them. CDR1 SGHTA and CDR2 FQGNSA come from the germline V gene. The CDR3 sequence: CASSPGTSGNTIYF. CDR3 DNA sequence: TGTGCCAGCAGCCCCGGGACATCTGGAAACACCATATATTTT.

V is TRBV27 and J is TRBJ2-7, with TRBD2 matching 7 bases. V was pared by 4 bases and J by 9 bases, with 9 bases of the junction left unmatched. Germline V gives CDR1 MNHEY, CDR2 SMNVEV (reference sequence). CDR3 length equals 13 residues. In DNA, the CDR3 is TGTGCCAGCAGTTCCGCGGGGGAATTAGGGCAGTACTTC. Residues: CASSSAGELGQYF.

This chain connects TRBV19 to TRBJ1-3; D remains unclear. V was pared by 7 bases and J by 2 bases, with 12 bases between. Germline-derived CDR1 and CDR2 are LNHDA and SQIVND (reference sequence). The CDR3 has 14 amino acids. The CDR3 DNA reads as TGTGCCAGTAAGAGGCGGGGAACTGGAAACACCATATATTTT. This translates into CASKRRGTGNTIYF.

The chain has TRBV7-3 and TRBJ2-1, with 7 positions matching TRBD2. There are 15 residues in the CDR3. Germline CDR1 is SGHTA and CDR2 is FQGTGA. The V segment lost 2 bases and the J segment 6 bases; nucleotides outside the gene matches: 7. CDR3 sequence (DNA): TGTGCCAGCAGCTTAGGGAGGGAAGCAATCAATGAGCAGTTCTTC. It codes for CASSLGREAINEQFF.